This TCR beta chain was identified during a study of T cell responses to AZD1222 COVID-19 vaccine listed by TCRdb under 2021. Study-level background: AZD1222 recipients whose second dose came at about 4 weeks and those whose second dose came at about 12 weeks were combined into one group, since spike-specific TCR depth and breadth did not differ between the two schedules. TCR sequencing covered about 230 trial participants: around 210 given two doses of AZD1222 and 26 given two doses of MenACWY control vaccine. Trial participants were enrolled into age subgroups of 18-55, 56-69 and 70-plus years, which contained about 160, 30 and 59 TCR-sequenced participants, respectively. The full study reports these points: Spike-specific TCR breadth and depth rose significantly after two AZD1222 doses compared with day 0 and with MenACWY recipients. Most participants were white British and females outnumbered males, and the authors suggested that clonal diversity may have been underestimated. Reportedly, close to half of the unique spike-specific TCRs recognized epitopes lying outside the regions that are mutated in the B.1.351 and B.1.1.7 variants. Conclusions about previously exposed vaccinees were limited because only a handful of AZD1222 recipients were SARS-CoV-2 seropositive at baseline. Because no day 14 peak-response samples were available, repertoires were characterized only after the peak T cell response. CD4 TCRs associated with the vaccine covered the entire spike protein, and the dominant responses were in regions 160-218 and 743-854. In the small 56-69-year group, the increase in depth fell short of significance, most likely because of low power.

The CDR3 regions of human TCRbeta chains were subjected to immunosequencing. Turning to the authors' computational methods: TCRs in the repertoires were matched against a reference library of SARS-CoV-2-specific TCRs that had been generated with the MIRA antigen-specificity platform. Breadth was defined as the fraction of unique TCRs that were SARS-CoV-2-associated. Depth was defined as the fraction of total T cells that were SARS-CoV-2-associated. Using the MIRA data, each spike-specific TCR was mapped to the spike region that the TCR reacts to and placed in a CD4 or CD8 class. Log10-transformed breadth and depth values were compared by one-way ANOVA with Sidak's multiple comparisons tests. The immuneACCESS repertoire file appears here via TCRdb, limited to in-frame rearrangements. These files lack a portion of the clones; in checked studies, under half of the deficit traces to unresolved V genes, and the cause of the others is not known. V, J and clone size are taken as reported in that table, and D and trimming were inferred from the DNA itself. This sample is represented by 120,000 to 150,000 clones; 85% to 90% of them were singletons. The ten top clones hold roughly 3% of the sample.

Sample time point, as interpreted from the label and publication: baseline before first vaccination. Vaccinee samples came from UK trials COV001 and COV002, including a single-blind randomized controlled phase 2/3 trial of AZD1222 (ChAdOx1 nCoV-19) in healthy adults. For TCRbeta chain sequencing, PBMC samples from trial participants were taken at day 0 and at day 28 after the second dose. Comment on this clone: No cognate antigen has been identified for it. There are no base qualities to consult, and no much larger clone falls within one base.

Clipping removes 7 bases from V and 1 base from J, with 15 as the unmatched junction base count. From a lookup of the germline V gene (reference sequence), CDR1 and CDR2 are LNHDA and SQIVND. The CDR3 numbers 17 residues from cysteine through phenylalanine. Only the CDR3 part of the read is kept: 51 bases, read in frame from the first base. The chain couples TRBV19 to TRBJ1-2, with 7 middle bases fitting TRBD1. The clonotype comes from an adult in good health. Sequences were derived from peripheral blood, sampled on day 0 of AZD1222 vaccination. The CDR3 corresponds to CASTTKASGGVNYGYTF. The sequenced DNA is TGTGCCAGTACCACCAAAGCTTCAGGGGGGGTTAACTATGGCTACACCTTC.